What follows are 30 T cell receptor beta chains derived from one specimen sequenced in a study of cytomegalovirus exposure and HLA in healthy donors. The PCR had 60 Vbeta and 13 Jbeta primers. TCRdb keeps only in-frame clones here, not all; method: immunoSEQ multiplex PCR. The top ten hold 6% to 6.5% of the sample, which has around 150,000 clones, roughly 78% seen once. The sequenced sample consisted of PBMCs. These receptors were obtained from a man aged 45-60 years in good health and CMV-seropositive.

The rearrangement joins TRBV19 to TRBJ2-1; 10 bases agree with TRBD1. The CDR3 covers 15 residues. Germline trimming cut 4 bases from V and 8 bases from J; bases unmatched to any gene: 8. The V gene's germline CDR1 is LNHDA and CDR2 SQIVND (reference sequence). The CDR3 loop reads CASSSDRGPSDEQFF. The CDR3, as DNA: TGTGCCAGTAGTAGCGACAGGGGGCCCTCCGATGAGCAGTTCTTC.

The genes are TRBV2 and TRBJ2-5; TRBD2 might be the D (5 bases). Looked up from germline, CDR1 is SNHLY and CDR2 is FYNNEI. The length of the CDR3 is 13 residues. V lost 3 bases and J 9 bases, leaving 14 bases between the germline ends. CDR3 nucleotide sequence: TGTGCCAGCAGTGACATTATGGAGGTGGCCCAGTACTTC. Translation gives CASSDIMEVAQYF.

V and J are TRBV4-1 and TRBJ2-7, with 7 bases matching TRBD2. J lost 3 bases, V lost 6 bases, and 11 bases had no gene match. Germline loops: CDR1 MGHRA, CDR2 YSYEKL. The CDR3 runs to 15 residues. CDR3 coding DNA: TGCGCCAGCAGACCGCCGGGGGGTCGGTACTACGAGCAGTACTTC. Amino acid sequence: CASRPPGGRYYEQYF.

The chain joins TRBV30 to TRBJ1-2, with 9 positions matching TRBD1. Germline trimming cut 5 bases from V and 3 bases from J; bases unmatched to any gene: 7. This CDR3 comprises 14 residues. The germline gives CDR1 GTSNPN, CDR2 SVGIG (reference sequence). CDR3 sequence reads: CAWHRQGGYYGYTF. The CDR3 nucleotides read TGTGCCTGGCACAGACAGGGGGGGTACTATGGCTACACCTTC.

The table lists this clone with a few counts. The CDR3 loop is CSVTRDSSYNEQFF. The CDR3 bases are TGCAGCGTTACCCGGGACAGCTCCTACAATGAGCAGTTCTTC. The chain employs TRBV29-1 and TRBJ2-1; 7 positions match TRBD1. The J segment lost 0 bases and the V segment lost 5 bases, leaving 4 bases of the junction unmatched. The CDR3 runs 14 residues. CDR1 SQVTM and CDR2 ANQGSEA come from the germline V gene.

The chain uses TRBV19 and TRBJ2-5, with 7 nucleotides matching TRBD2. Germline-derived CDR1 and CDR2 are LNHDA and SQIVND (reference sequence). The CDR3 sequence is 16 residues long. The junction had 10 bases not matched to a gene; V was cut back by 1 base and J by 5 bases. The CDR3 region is CASSIGRLAGVETQYF. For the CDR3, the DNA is TGTGCCAGTAGTATAGGCAGACTAGCCGGGGTCGAGACCCAGTACTTC. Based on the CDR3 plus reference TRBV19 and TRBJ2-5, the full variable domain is DGGITQSPKYLFRKEGQNVTLSCEQNLNHDAMYWYRQDPGQGLRLIYYSQIVNDFQKGDIAEGYSVSREKKESFPLTVTSAQKNPTAFYLCASSIGRLAGVETQYFGPGTRLLVL.

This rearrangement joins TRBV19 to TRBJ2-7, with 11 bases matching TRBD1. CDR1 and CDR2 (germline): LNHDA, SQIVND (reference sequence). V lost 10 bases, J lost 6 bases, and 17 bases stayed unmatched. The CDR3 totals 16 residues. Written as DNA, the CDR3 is TGTGCCACGAGCTCTGGACAGGGGGCTGGTTGGAGCGAGCAGTACTTC. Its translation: CATSSGQGAGWSEQYF.

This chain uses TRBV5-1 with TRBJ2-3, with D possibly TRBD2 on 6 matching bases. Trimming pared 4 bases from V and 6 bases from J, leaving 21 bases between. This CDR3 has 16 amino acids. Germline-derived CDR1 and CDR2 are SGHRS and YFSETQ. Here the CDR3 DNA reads TGCGCCAGCAGCCCACCTTCGGCTAGCGTCGATGATACGCAGTATTTT. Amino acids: CASSPPSASVDDTQYF.

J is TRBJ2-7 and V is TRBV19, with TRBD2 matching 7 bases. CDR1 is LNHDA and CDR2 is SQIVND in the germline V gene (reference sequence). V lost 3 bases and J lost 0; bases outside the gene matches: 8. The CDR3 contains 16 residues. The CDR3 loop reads CASSIRSSGSSYEQYF. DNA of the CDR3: TGTGCCAGTAGTATTAGGTCTAGCGGCAGCTCCTACGAGCAGTACTTC.

The CDR3 DNA is TGTGCCAGCAGCCCGGGACAGAACACCGGGGAGCTGTTTTTT. It yields the protein CASSPGQNTGELFF. The genes are TRBV5-4 and TRBJ2-2; TRBD1 is a possible D gene (6 bases). Trimming removed 4 bases from V and 1 base from J, with 8 bases in between. CDR3 size: 14 residues. The germline CDR1 and CDR2 sequences are SGHNT and YYREEE (reference sequence).

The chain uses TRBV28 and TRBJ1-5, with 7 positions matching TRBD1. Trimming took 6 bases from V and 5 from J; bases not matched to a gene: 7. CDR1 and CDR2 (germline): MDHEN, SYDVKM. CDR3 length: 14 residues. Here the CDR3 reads CASSTTGKHQPQHF. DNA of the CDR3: TGTGCCAGCAGCACGACAGGGAAACATCAGCCCCAGCATTTT.

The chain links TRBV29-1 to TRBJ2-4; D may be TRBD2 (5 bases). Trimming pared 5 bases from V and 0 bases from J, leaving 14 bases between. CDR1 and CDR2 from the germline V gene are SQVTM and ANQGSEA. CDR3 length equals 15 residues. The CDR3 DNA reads TGCAGCGTTAAAGTCGACGGGATAGCCAAAAACATTCAGTACTTC. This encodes CSVKVDGIAKNIQYF.

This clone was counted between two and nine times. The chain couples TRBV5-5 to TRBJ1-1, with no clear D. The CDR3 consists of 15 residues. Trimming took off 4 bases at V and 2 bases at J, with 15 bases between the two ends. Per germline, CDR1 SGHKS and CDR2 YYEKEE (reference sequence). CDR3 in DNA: TGTGCCAGCAGCCCCCGACACATTCTCAACACTGAAGCTTTCTTT. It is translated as CASSPRHILNTEAFF.

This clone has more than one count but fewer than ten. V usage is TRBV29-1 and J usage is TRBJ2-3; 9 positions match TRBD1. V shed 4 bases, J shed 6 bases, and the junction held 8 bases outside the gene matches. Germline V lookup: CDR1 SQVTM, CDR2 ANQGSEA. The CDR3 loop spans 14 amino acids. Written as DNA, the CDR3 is TGCAGCGTTGTAGGAGGGACAGGGATGGATACGCAGTATTTT. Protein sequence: CSVVGGTGMDTQYF.

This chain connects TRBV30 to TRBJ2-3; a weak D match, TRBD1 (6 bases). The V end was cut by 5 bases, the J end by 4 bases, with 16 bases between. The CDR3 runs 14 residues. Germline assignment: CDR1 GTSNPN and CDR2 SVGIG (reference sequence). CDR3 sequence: CAWRWGQGSDTQYF. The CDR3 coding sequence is TGTGCCTGGCGTTGGGGGCAGGGCTCAGATACGCAGTATTTT.

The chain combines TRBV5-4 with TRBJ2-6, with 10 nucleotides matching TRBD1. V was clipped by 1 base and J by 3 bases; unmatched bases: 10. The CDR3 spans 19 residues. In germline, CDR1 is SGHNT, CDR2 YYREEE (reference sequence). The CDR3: CASSLPYGQGGFGANVLTF. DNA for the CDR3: TGTGCCAGCAGCTTGCCCTATGGACAGGGGGGCTTTGGGGCCAACGTCCTGACTTTC.

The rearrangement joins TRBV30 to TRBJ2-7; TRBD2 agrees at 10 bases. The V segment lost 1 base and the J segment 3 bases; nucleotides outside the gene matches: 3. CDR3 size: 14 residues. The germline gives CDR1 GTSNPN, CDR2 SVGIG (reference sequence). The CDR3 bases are TGTGCCTGGAGTGCCCGACTAGCGGGCTACGAGCAGTACTTC. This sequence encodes CAWSARLAGYEQYF.

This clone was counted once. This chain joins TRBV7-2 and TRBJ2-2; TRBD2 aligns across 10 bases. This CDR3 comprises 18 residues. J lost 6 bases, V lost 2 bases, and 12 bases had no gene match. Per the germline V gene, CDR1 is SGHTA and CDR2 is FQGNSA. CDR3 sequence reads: CASSLSGRAVRVAGELFF. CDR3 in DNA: TGTGCCAGCAGCTTAAGCGGGAGGGCCGTCCGGGTAGCCGGGGAGCTGTTTTTT.

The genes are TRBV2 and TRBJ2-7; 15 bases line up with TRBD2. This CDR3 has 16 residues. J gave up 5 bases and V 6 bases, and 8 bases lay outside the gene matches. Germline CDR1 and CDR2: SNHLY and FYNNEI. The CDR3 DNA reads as TGTGCCAGCAGGCAGGGACTAGCGGGAGGTTTCGACGAGCAGTACTTC. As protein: CASRQGLAGGFDEQYF.

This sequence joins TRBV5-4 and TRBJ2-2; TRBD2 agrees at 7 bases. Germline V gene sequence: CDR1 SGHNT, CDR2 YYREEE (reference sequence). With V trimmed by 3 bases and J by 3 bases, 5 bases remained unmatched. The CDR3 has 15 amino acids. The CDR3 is CASSSAGRDTGELFF. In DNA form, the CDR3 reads TGTGCCAGCAGCTCAGCGGGACGGGACACCGGGGAGCTGTTTTTT.

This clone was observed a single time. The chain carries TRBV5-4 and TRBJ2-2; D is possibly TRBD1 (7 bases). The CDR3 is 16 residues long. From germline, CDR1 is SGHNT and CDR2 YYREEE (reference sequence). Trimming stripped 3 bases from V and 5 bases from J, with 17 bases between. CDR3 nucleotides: TGTGCCAGCAGCTCAACTAAACAGGGGAGGACCGGGGAGCTGTTTTTT. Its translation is CASSSTKQGRTGELFF. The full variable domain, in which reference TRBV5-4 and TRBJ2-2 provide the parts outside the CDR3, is ETGVTQSPTHLIKTRGQQVTLRCSSQSGHNTVSWYQQALGQGPQFIFQYYREEENGRGNFPPRFSGLQFPNYSSELNVNALELDDSALYLCASSSTKQGRTGELFFGEGSRLTVL.

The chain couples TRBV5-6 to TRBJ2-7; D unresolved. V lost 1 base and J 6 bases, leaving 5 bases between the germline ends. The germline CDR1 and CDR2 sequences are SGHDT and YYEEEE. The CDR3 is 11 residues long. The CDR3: CASSLFSEQYF. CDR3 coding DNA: TGTGCCAGCAGCTTGTTTAGCGAGCAGTACTTC. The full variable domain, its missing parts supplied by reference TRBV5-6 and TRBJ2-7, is DAGVTQSPTHLIKTRGQQVTLRCSPKSGHDTVSWYQQALGQGPQFIFQYYEEEERQRGNFPDRFSGHQFPNYSSELNVNALLLGDSALYLCASSLFSEQYFGPGTRLTVT.

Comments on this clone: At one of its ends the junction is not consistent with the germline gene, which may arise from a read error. The CDR3 DNA is TGTTCCAGCAGTCGAATTACCATGACAGATAACATTCAGTACTTC. This encodes CSSSRITMTDNIQYF. The chain couples TRBV7-9 to TRBJ2-4, with a possible D match to TRBD1 (5 bases). CDR1 is SEHNR, CDR2 FQNEAQ, per germline (reference sequence). CDR3 length: 15 residues.

The CDR3 DNA is TGTGCCAGCAGCCGAGTCCCAAACACTGAAGCTTTCTTT. It encodes CASSRVPNTEAFF. The chain is built from TRBV7-9 and TRBJ1-1; D unresolved. The CDR3 is made up of 13 amino acids. Per the germline V gene, CDR1 is SEHNR and CDR2 is FQNEAQ (reference sequence). Trimming shortened V by 5 bases and J by 2 bases, and 9 bases separated the two germline ends.

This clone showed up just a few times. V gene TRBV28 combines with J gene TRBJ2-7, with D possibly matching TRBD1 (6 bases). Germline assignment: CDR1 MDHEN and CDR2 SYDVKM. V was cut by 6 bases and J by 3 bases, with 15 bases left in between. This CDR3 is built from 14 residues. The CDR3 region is CASSLRDNFYEQYF. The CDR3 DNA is TGTGCCAGCAGCCTTCGGGACAATTTCTACGAGCAGTACTTC.

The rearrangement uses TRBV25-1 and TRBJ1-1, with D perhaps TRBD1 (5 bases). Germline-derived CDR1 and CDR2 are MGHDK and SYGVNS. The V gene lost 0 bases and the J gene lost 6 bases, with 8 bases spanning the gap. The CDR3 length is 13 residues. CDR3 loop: CASSEYRDSEAFF. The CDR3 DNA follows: TGTGCCAGCAGTGAATACAGGGATTCTGAAGCTTTCTTT.

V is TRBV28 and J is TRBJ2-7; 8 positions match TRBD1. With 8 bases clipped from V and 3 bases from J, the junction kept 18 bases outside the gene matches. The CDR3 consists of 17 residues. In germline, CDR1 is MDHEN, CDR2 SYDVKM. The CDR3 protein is CASGGTTWTGNHYEQYF. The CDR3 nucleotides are TGTGCCAGCGGGGGAACTACTTGGACAGGGAATCACTACGAGCAGTACTTC. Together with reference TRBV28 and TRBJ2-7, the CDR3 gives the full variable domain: DVKVTQSSRYLVKRTGEKVFLECVQDMDHENMFWYRQDPGLGLRLIYFSYDVKMKEKGDIPEGYSVSREKKERFSLILESASTNQTSMYLCASGGTTWTGNHYEQYFGPGTRLTVT.

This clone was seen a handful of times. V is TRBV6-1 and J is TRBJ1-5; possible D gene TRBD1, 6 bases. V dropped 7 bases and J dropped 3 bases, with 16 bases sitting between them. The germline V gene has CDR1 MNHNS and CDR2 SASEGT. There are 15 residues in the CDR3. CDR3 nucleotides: TGTGCCAGCAAAACAGGGCCCGCTTCCAATCAGCCCCAGCATTTT. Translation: CASKTGPASNQPQHF.

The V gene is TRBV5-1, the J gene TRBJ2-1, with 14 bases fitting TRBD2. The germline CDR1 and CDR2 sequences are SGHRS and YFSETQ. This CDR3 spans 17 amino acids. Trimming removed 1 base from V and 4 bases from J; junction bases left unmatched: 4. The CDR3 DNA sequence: TGCGCCAGCAGCTTGTTGACTAGCGGGGGGGTATACAATGAGCAGTTCTTC. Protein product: CASSLLTSGGVYNEQFF.

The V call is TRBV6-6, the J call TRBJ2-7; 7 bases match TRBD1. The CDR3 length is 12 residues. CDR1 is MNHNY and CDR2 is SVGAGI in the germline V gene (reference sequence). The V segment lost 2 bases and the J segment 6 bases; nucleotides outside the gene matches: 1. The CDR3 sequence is CASSYGQAEQYF. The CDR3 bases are TGTGCCAGCAGTTACGGACAGGCCGAGCAGTACTTC.